This passage covers 2 T cell receptor beta chains from one sample sequenced in a study of control samples from healthy donors and cancer patients. Clones were read by immunoSEQ multiplex PCR, and TCRdb kept only the in-frame ones, dropping some. The table records roughly 93,000 clones, about 88% of them present only once. The sequenced sample was PBMCs. These receptors were collected from a woman between 45 and 60 years old with colorectal cancer.

J is TRBJ1-2 and V is TRBV29-1; D remains ambiguous. V shed 4 bases and J shed 13 bases, with 7 bases lying between them. CDR1 and CDR2 (germline): SQVTM, ANQGSEA. The CDR3 totals 8 residues. The CDR3, as DNA: TGCAGCGTTGTAACATCCACCTTC. It codes for CSVVTSTF.

The rearrangement links TRBV4-1 to TRBJ1-5; 8 nucleotides match TRBD1. With V trimmed by 5 bases and J by 3 bases, 12 bases remained unmatched. This CDR3 spans 17 amino acids. Germline loops: CDR1 MGHRA, CDR2 YSYEKL. This chain's CDR3 is CASSTQKAGGLNQPQHF. The CDR3 DNA is TGCGCCAGCAGCACACAAAAGGCAGGGGGCCTCAATCAGCCCCAGCATTTT.